This is a list of T cell receptor beta chains from one sample in a study of long-term antiretroviral therapy in people with HIV. Only in-frame clones appear in the TCRdb table, and some are missing; sequencing was by immunoSEQ multiplex PCR. The table lists roughly 17,000 clones, 85% to 95% of them singletons, with over 1.1% in the top ten. This specimen consisted of unsorted PBMCs, obtained approximately 11 years after starting antiretroviral therapy. The origin of the receptors is a man aged 30-40 years with HIV. Both conserved end residues are part of each CDR3. A D gene is named only where the DNA matches it firmly. The listing skips clone size in some rows; elsewhere it reads once, few, many or a size class.

cdr3_nt | cdr3_aa | clone_size | cdr3_length | v_call | d_call | j_call
TGTGCCAGCAGTTTTGGGGGCGCAGGGAACTCCGCCTATGGCTACACCTTC | CASSFGGAGNSAYGYTF | NA | 17 | TRBV28 | NA | TRBJ1-2
TGTGCCAGCAGCGTAGACGGGAACCGCCCCCCGACCCAGTACTTC | CASSVDGNRPPTQYF | NA | 15 | TRBV9 | NA | TRBJ2-5
TGCGCCAGCAGCTTGGGGGCAGGGGACACCGGGGAGCTGTTTTTT | CASSLGAGDTGELFF | NA | 15 | TRBV5-1 | NA | TRBJ2-2
TGTGCCAGCAGCTTAAGTGGGGTGGACTACGAGCAGTACTTC | CASSLSGVDYEQYF | NA | 14 | TRBV7-9 | NA | TRBJ2-7
TGTGCCTGGGCACGGGACACCAACACAGATACGCAGTATTTT | CAWARDTNTDTQYF | once | 14 | TRBV30 | NA | TRBJ2-3
TGTGCCAGCAGTGCCTCTGGGACAGGGGGCGCAATGGACACTGAAGCTTTCTTT | CASSASGTGGAMDTEAFF | NA | 18 | TRBV28 | TRBD1 | TRBJ1-1
TGTGCCAGCAGCTTGGACCTAGTGATAGGGGCCACTGAAGCTTTCTTT | CASSLDLVIGATEAFF | NA | 16 | TRBV5-5 | NA | TRBJ1-1
TGTGCCAGTATCTCCCCAGGGAGCTCTGGAAACACCATATATTTT | CASISPGSSGNTIYF | NA | 15 | TRBV19 | NA | TRBJ1-3
TGTGCCAGCAGTTACTCGAAGGTATACGGCTCACCCCTCCACTTT | CASSYSKVYGSPLHF | NA | 15 | TRBV6-5 | NA | TRBJ1-6
TGTGCCATCAGTGAGAGTAAGGGGGATATAACTGAAGCTTTCTTT | CAISESKGDITEAFF | NA | 15 | TRBV10-3 | NA | TRBJ1-1
TGTGCCAGCAGCCAAGAGGCAGGGGGCAAGGGTATCGCGAACACCGGGGAGCTGTTTTTT | CASSQEAGGKGIANTGELFF | few | 20 | TRBV4-2 | TRBD1 | TRBJ2-2
TGTGCCAGCAGCCTGCTAAGCGCACCCCTCCACTTT | CASSLLSAPLHF | NA | 12 | TRBV6-6 | NA | TRBJ1-6
TGTGCCAGCAGTACGACAGGGGGGGGGATGACCGAGCAGTACTTC | CASSTTGGGMTEQYF | NA | 15 | TRBV6-6 | TRBD1 | TRBJ2-7
TGTGCCAGCACCACACTGGGGCAGACCTACAATGAGCAGTTCTTC | CASTTLGQTYNEQFF | NA | 15 | TRBV5-6 | NA | TRBJ2-1
TGTGCCAGCTCCCCGGACAGAAACTATGGCTACACCTTC | CASSPDRNYGYTF | NA | 13 | TRBV27 | NA | TRBJ1-2
TGTGCCAGCAGCTTAAATGGGGGGGTACAAGAGACCCAGTACTTC | CASSLNGGVQETQYF | NA | 15 | TRBV11-3 | TRBD2 | TRBJ2-5
TGTGCCAGTAGTCCGACCGGGACAGGTGGCACCGGGGAGCTGTTTTTT | CASSPTGTGGTGELFF | NA | 16 | TRBV19 | TRBD1 | TRBJ2-2
TGTGCCAGTCGAAGGGACAGCCGCACAGATACGCAGTATTTT | CASRRDSRTDTQYF | NA | 14 | TRBV2 | TRBD1 | TRBJ2-3
TGTGCCAGCTCACCTAACAGGGGAAAAGAGACCCAGTACTTC | CASSPNRGKETQYF | NA | 14 | TRBV18 | TRBD1 | TRBJ2-5
TGTGCCAGCAGTGAAAGAATGCGGGGGGAATCAGATACGCAGTATTTT | CASSERMRGESDTQYF | NA | 16 | TRBV6-1 | TRBD2 | TRBJ2-3
TGTGCCAGCAGGGGATATAGCAATCAGCCCCAGCATTTT | CASRGYSNQPQHF | NA | 13 | TRBV19 | NA | TRBJ1-5
TGTGCCAGCAGCTATTACGGTCAGGAAGCTTTCTTT | CASSYYGQEAFF | NA | 12 | TRBV7-9 | NA | TRBJ1-1
TGTGCCTCATGTACCGGCTCACCGAATGAGCAGTTCTTC | CASCTGSPNEQFF | few | 13 | TRBV6-1 | NA | TRBJ2-1
TGTGCCAGCAGCTTGGGGGGCCTTACGTTCTCTGGAAACACCATATATTTT | CASSLGGLTFSGNTIYF | NA | 17 | TRBV5-4 | NA | TRBJ1-3
TGTGCCAGCTGTATAGGGGGGGATAACACTGAAGCTTTCTTT | CASCIGGDNTEAFF | NA | 14 | TRBV2 | NA | TRBJ1-1
TGTGCCAGCAGTGAGCAGGGGACAGGGCGGGGGGACATTCAGTACTTC | CASSEQGTGRGDIQYF | once | 16 | TRBV2 | NA | TRBJ2-4